A single sample is the source of the 9 T cell receptor beta chains below, sequenced in a study of immune characterization of retroperitoneal liposarcoma. One entry per CDR3 protein, called by TCRdb with MiXCR from the PCR reads. The data hold around 12,000 distinct CDR3 sequences, with 27% observed a single time. The sequenced material came from tumor tissue. All receptors derive from a male donor with retroperitoneal liposarcoma.

The chain links TRBV27 to TRBJ2-5; D is perhaps TRBD1 (6 bases). The CDR3 extends over 15 amino acids. V lost 7 bases and J 11 bases, leaving 26 bases between the germline ends. Germline CDR1 is MNHEY and CDR2 is SMNVEV (reference sequence). CDR3 coding DNA: TGTGCCAGCAAAAGGGGGACCCTCTCCTACAATGAGCAGTACTTC. It translates to CASKRGTLSYNEQYF.

The sample holds many counts of this clonotype. The chain combines TRBV7-8 with TRBJ2-3; D uncertain. CDR1 and CDR2 from the germline V gene are SGHVS and FQNEAQ. The CDR3 has 12 amino acids. V was pared by 5 bases and J by 5 bases, with 8 bases between. CDR3 protein: CASSLLRDTQYF. The CDR3 DNA reads as TGTGCCAGCAGCCTTCTCAGAGATACGCAGTATTTT.

The table lists this clonotype with many counts. This chain connects TRBV11-3 to TRBJ2-1, with D perhaps TRBD1 (6 bases). The CDR3 has 14 amino acids. V dropped 6 bases and J dropped 10 bases, with 19 bases sitting between them. Looked up from germline, CDR1 is SGHNT and CDR2 is YENEEA. The CDR3 DNA reads TGTGCCAGCAGTCCCAGGGGCAGTGACTACGAGCAGTTCTTC. Amino acid sequence: CASSPRGSDYEQFF. The variable domain in full, with the rest retrieved from reference TRBV11-3 and TRBJ2-1, is EAGVVQSPRYKIIEKKQPVAFWCNPISGHNTLYWYLQNLGQGPELLIRYENEEAVDDSQLPKDRFSAERLKGVDSTLKIQPAELGDSAVYLCASSPRGSDYEQFFGPGTRLTVL.

This clonotype came up many times. The rearrangement uses TRBV12-3 or TRBV12-4 and TRBJ2-1; D perhaps matches TRBD2 (7 bases). Trimming took off 5 bases at V and 13 bases at J, with 18 bases between the two ends. This CDR3 comprises 13 residues. The CDR3 DNA is TGTGCCAGCAGTCGTGCAAGGGGGGGGACCCAGTTCTTC. This encodes CASSRARGGTQFF.

The genes are TRBV12-3 or TRBV12-4 and TRBJ2-3; 8 nucleotides match TRBD1. Trimming removed 5 bases from V and 2 bases from J; junction bases left unmatched: 9. This CDR3 spans 16 amino acids. Here the CDR3 reads CASSGQTGVTTDTQYF. In DNA, the CDR3 is TGTGCCAGCAGTGGGCAGACAGGGGTGACCACAGATACGCAGTATTTT.

This chain links TRBV6-1 with TRBJ2-1; possible D gene TRBD2, 7 bases. This CDR3 is 14 amino acids long. V was clipped by 6 bases and J by 10 bases, with 19 bases between them. Germline CDR1 MNHNS, CDR2 SASEGT. CDR3 in DNA: TGTGCCAGCAGCCGAGGGGGGGCGGGCTACGAGCAGTTCTTC. Protein product: CASSRGGAGYEQFF.

The chain combines TRBV6-2 or TRBV6-3 with TRBJ1-1, with 7 bases lining up with TRBD1. Germline assignment: CDR1 MNHEY and CDR2 SVGEGT. Trimming at V came to 1 base and at J to 0 bases, leaving 2 bases not matched to a gene. This CDR3 spans 15 amino acids. This CDR3 reads CASSYLGTVNTEAFF. CDR3 bases: TGTGCCAGCAGTTACTTGGGGACAGTGAACACTGAAGCTTTCTTT.

The rearrangement joins TRBV10-1 to TRBJ2-3; the D is unclear. The J call may be mistaken, given a closer DNA end match to TRBJ2-5. This CDR3 region has 13 residues. Per germline, CDR1 WNHNN and CDR2 SYGVQD (reference sequence). As DNA, the CDR3 is TGCGCCAGCAGTGAGAGGTTGGGGGAGACCCAGTACTTC. Its translation: CASSERLGETQYF.

Sample share makes this clonotype large (0.1 to 1%). The chain has TRBV10-2 and TRBJ2-1, with D hard to call. The CDR3 extends over 13 amino acids. Germline values: CDR1 WSHSY, CDR2 SAAADI. The ends were cut back, 3 bases at V and 10 bases at J, with 13 bases in the middle. The chain's CDR3 is CASSETPPPEQFF. Here the CDR3 DNA reads TGCGCCAGCAGTGAAACACCTCCCCCCGAGCAGTTCTTC.